Each of the 14 T cell receptor beta chains below was sequenced from the same sample in a study of blood T cell repertoires in COVID-19. This table comes from immunoSEQ multiplex PCR, and its TCRdb copy is limited to in-frame clones, with some not included. Here the sample spans about 400,000 clones, 87% being singletons. Sequenced sample: PBMCs or T cells enriched from blood (not recorded which). These receptors were collected from a woman younger than 35 with acute COVID-19.

V gene TRBV11-3 combines with J gene TRBJ2-7; 10 bases align to TRBD2. The CDR3 is 12 amino acids. CDR1 is SGHNT, CDR2 YENEEA, per germline. The trim removed 5 bases at V and 8 bases at J, leaving 3 bases unmatched. This CDR3 reads CASSTLAGKQYF. The CDR3 coding sequence is TGTGCCAGCAGCACACTAGCGGGAAAGCAGTACTTC. The full variable domain, completed using reference TRBV11-3 and TRBJ2-7, is EAGVVQSPRYKIIEKKQPVAFWCNPISGHNTLYWYLQNLGQGPELLIRYENEEAVDDSQLPKDRFSAERLKGVDSTLKIQPAELGDSAVYLCASSTLAGKQYFGPGTRLTVT.

The rearrangement uses TRBV9 and TRBJ1-1; possibly TRBD1 for D (5 bases). Germline V gives CDR1 SGDLS, CDR2 YYNGEE. The CDR3 covers 14 residues. V shed 0 bases and J shed 6 bases, with 12 bases lying between them. CDR3 sequence reads: CASSVVAAGSEAFF. The CDR3 nucleotides read TGTGCCAGCAGCGTAGTGGCGGCAGGGTCTGAAGCTTTCTTT.

The V gene is TRBV9, the J gene TRBJ1-5; D ambiguous. This CDR3 has 13 amino acids. V was trimmed by 0 bases and J by 4 bases, leaving 5 bases between them. Germline assignment: CDR1 SGDLS and CDR2 YYNGEE. DNA for the CDR3: TGTGCCAGCAGCGTAGGACAAAATCAGCCCCAGCATTTT. This translates into CASSVGQNQPQHF. Looking up the rest from reference TRBV9 and TRBJ1-5 gives the full variable domain: DSGVTQTPKHLITATGQRVTLRCSPRSGDLSVYWYQQSLDQGLQFLIQYYNGEERAKGNILERFSAQQFPDLHSELNLSSLELGDSALYFCASSVGQNQPQHFGDGTRLSIL.

This chain uses TRBV3-1 (or the pseudogene TRBV3-2) with TRBJ2-1, with D perhaps matching TRBD2 (6 bases). The V end was cut by 4 bases, the J end by 8 bases, with 6 bases between. The CDR3 consists of 11 residues. CDR1 LGHDT and CDR2 YNNKEL come from the germline V gene (reference sequence). CDR3 region: CASSPGDEQFF. CDR3 DNA: TGTGCCAGCAGCCCGGGGGATGAGCAGTTCTTC.

V is TRBV5-8 and J is TRBJ2-5; TRBD2 agrees at 8 bases. The CDR3 sequence is 14 residues long. From germline, CDR1 is SGHTS and CDR2 YDEGEE. The V segment lost 3 bases and the J segment 3 bases; nucleotides outside the gene matches: 4. CDR3: CASSSRGGEETQYF. The CDR3 DNA follows: TGTGCCAGCAGCTCTCGGGGGGGAGAAGAGACCCAGTACTTC.

This clone was seen only once. The chain uses TRBV19 and TRBJ1-6; D perhaps matches TRBD1 (6 bases). V lost 8 bases, J lost 5 bases, and 13 bases lay in between. The CDR3 length is 14 residues. Looked up from germline, CDR1 is LNHDA and CDR2 is SQIVND (reference sequence). The chain's CDR3 is CASGAQGDNSPLHF. DNA for the CDR3: TGTGCCAGTGGGGCACAGGGAGATAATTCACCCCTCCACTTT.

The CDR3 loop is CASSPATGGGNSPLHF. The CDR3 DNA is TGTGCCAGCTCACCCGCTACAGGGGGCGGTAATTCACCCCTCCACTTT. The genes are TRBV18 and TRBJ1-6; 9 bases map to TRBD1. CDR1 is KGHSH, CDR2 LQKENI, per germline. The J segment lost 6 bases and the V segment lost 3 bases, leaving 6 bases of the junction unmatched. The CDR3 loop spans 16 amino acids.

This clone was counted once. This rearrangement joins TRBV20-1 to TRBJ2-1; D perhaps matches TRBD1 (6 bases). The length of the CDR3 is 11 residues. Germline V gene sequence: CDR1 DFQATT, CDR2 SNEGSKA (reference sequence). V was pared by 6 bases and J by 9 bases, with 12 bases between. In nucleotides, the CDR3 is TGCAGTGCCCGCAGGGGATTTGAGCAGTTCTTC. Translation: CSARRGFEQFF.

This clone has just one count. The chain combines TRBV3-1 (or the pseudogene TRBV3-2) with TRBJ1-5; no clear D gene. Looked up from germline, CDR1 is LGHDT and CDR2 is YNNKEL (reference sequence). V lost 1 base to trimming and J lost 4 bases, with 8 bases between them. This CDR3 contains 14 residues. In nucleotides, the CDR3 is TGTGCCAGCAGCCAAGGGAGGTGGAATCAGCCCCAGCATTTT. Residues: CASSQGRWNQPQHF.

The CDR3 spells CAISEGRYQETQYF. CDR3 nucleotide sequence: TGTGCCATCAGTGAGGGCAGGTACCAAGAGACCCAGTACTTC. The V gene is TRBV10-3, the J gene TRBJ2-5; D not certain. The germline V gene encodes CDR1 ENHRY and CDR2 SYGVKD. CDR3 length equals 14 residues. The V end was cut by 2 bases, the J end by 0 bases, with 7 bases between.

The V call is TRBV10-2, the J call TRBJ2-1, with D possibly matching TRBD1 (5 bases). Germline CDR1 and CDR2: WSHSY and SAAADI. Deletions cut 7 bases from V and 3 bases from J, with 13 bases between. This CDR3 spans 14 amino acids. The CDR3 here is CASKRTNNYNEQFF. Written as DNA, the CDR3 is TGCGCCAGCAAAAGGACAAATAACTACAATGAGCAGTTCTTC.

The J gene is TRBJ1-3, the V gene TRBV6-6, with D maybe TRBD1 (6 bases). There are 16 residues in the CDR3. Germline lookup yields CDR1 MNHNY and CDR2 SVGAGI (reference sequence). V was trimmed by 2 bases and J by 4 bases, leaving 15 bases between them. CDR3 protein: CASSYARGGHGNTIYF. CDR3 DNA sequence: TGTGCCAGCAGTTACGCACGGGGGGGACACGGAAACACCATATATTTT.

The chain recombines TRBV7-9 with TRBJ1-2; 7 nucleotides match TRBD1. The CDR3 length is 13 residues. The junction had 4 bases not matched to a gene; V was cut back by 4 bases and J by 5 bases. Germline V lookup: CDR1 SEHNR, CDR2 FQNEAQ (reference sequence). CDR3 nucleotides: TGTGCCAGCAGCTCGGGACAGCTATATGGCTACACCTTC. It encodes CASSSGQLYGYTF.

The V gene is TRBV6-5, the J gene TRBJ1-1; TRBD1 aligns across 8 bases. The junction had 11 bases not matched to a gene; V was cut back by 6 bases and J by 5 bases. Per germline, CDR1 MNHEY and CDR2 SVGAGI. CDR3 length equals 15 residues. CDR3 nucleotide sequence: TGTGCCAGCAGGGAGCTCACAGGGGGATGGACTGAAGCTTTCTTT. Amino acid sequence: CASRELTGGWTEAFF.